The 22 T cell receptor beta chains reported below all come from one sample, sequenced in a study of shared clonotypes between healthy human individuals. Sequencing was performed with immunoSEQ multiplex PCR; in TCRdb, only in-frame clones are kept and a portion is missing. This table has some 1 million clones, roughly 80% appearing once. Sequencing was done on a sample of memory CD4+ T cells sorted from blood. Subset given: CD45RA-negative fraction. The origin of the receptors is a young man in good health.

The chain recombines TRBV2 with TRBJ2-1; D is unclear. This CDR3 spans 11 amino acids. Trimming removed 2 bases at V and 8 bases at J, with 4 bases between. CDR1 is SNHLY and CDR2 is FYNNEI in the germline V gene. The CDR3 here is CASSEYDEQFF. The CDR3, as DNA: TGTGCCAGCAGTGAATATGATGAGCAGTTCTTC. Combining the CDR3 with reference TRBV2 and TRBJ2-1 gives the whole variable domain EPEVTQTPSHQVTQMGQEVILRCVPISNHLYFYWYRQILGQKVEFLVSFYNNEISEKSEIFDDQFSVERPDGSNFTLKIRSTKLEDSAMYFCASSEYDEQFFGPGTRLTVL.

The V and J genes are TRBV5-1 and TRBJ2-4; D is ambiguous. The CDR3 sequence is 16 residues long. Germline CDR1 reads SGHRS; CDR2 reads YFSETQ. V gave up 3 bases and J gave up 0 bases, with 13 bases separating them. The chain's CDR3 is CASSSPPGLAKNIQYF. For the CDR3, the DNA is TGCGCCAGCAGCTCGCCACCGGGCCTAGCCAAAAACATTCAGTACTTC.

This clone has more than one count but fewer than ten. The chain has TRBV5-5 and TRBJ2-7; D not resolved. From germline, CDR1 is SGHKS and CDR2 YYEKEE (reference sequence). The CDR3 totals 14 residues. V was shortened by 2 bases and J by 5 bases, with 14 bases between the two germline ends. CDR3 DNA sequence: TGTGCCAGCAGCTTTCGGGCCGTTCAGGACGAGCAGTACTTC. It encodes CASSFRAVQDEQYF.

This clone showed up just a few times. This sequence joins TRBV11-2 and TRBJ1-5; the D is unclear. Germline CDR1 is SGHAT and CDR2 is FQNNGV. V lost 3 bases, J lost 1 base, and 10 bases lay in between. The CDR3 is 15 amino acids. The CDR3 region is CASSLGPGSNQPQHF. As DNA, the CDR3 is TGTGCCAGCAGCTTGGGTCCGGGGAGCAATCAGCCCCAGCATTTT.

This sequence joins TRBV6-5 and TRBJ2-3; D call uncertain. The germline V gene encodes CDR1 MNHEY and CDR2 SVGAGI. Trimming pared 0 bases from V and 6 bases from J, leaving 16 bases between. The CDR3 sequence is 16 residues long. CDR3 residues: CASSYSKWRPQDTQYF. The CDR3 bases are TGTGCCAGCAGTTACTCGAAGTGGCGGCCTCAGGATACGCAGTATTTT.

The count of this clone is one. The chain is built from TRBV5-1 and TRBJ2-2, with a weak D call TRBD1 (6 bases). The CDR3 totals 16 residues. Germline CDR1 and CDR2: SGHRS and YFSETQ. V was pared by 4 bases and J by 4 bases, with 17 bases between. This CDR3 reads CASSLGQIRGTGELFF. Written as DNA, the CDR3 is TGCGCCAGCAGCCTAGGACAGATACGGGGCACCGGGGAGCTGTTTTTT.

This sequence joins TRBV15 and TRBJ1-5, with no clear D. V was cut by 3 bases and J by 4 bases, with 4 bases left in between. This CDR3 spans 12 amino acids. The germline V gene has CDR1 LNHNV and CDR2 YYDKDF (reference sequence). The CDR3 loop reads CATSRANQPQHF. The DNA of the CDR3 is TGTGCCACCAGCAGGGCTAATCAGCCCCAGCATTTT.

This rearrangement joins TRBV5-1 to TRBJ2-6, with D perhaps matching TRBD1 (5 bases). Trimming cost V 4 bases and J 0 bases, with 8 bases left between them. CDR3 length equals 15 residues. CDR1 is SGHRS and CDR2 is YFSETQ in the germline V gene. The CDR3 loop is CASSPDISGANVLTF. DNA of the CDR3: TGCGCCAGCAGCCCGGACATCTCTGGGGCCAACGTCCTGACTTTC.

The V call is TRBV30, the J call TRBJ2-3, with D unresolved. The length of the CDR3 is 14 residues. The germline V and J ends were trimmed by 0 bases and 4 bases, with 11 bases remaining between them. Germline lookup yields CDR1 GTSNPN and CDR2 SVGIG (reference sequence). For the CDR3, the DNA is TGTGCCTGGAGTGTAGGGTCCTGGGCAGATACGCAGTATTTT. It specifies CAWSVGSWADTQYF.

This clone was recorded only once. The CDR3 nucleotides read TGTGCCAGCAGCCTCGGCGGATTGAGCTCCTACGAGCAGTACTTC. Its translation is CASSLGGLSSYEQYF. V usage is TRBV16 and J usage is TRBJ2-7; D unresolved. The germline CDR1 and CDR2 sequences are KGHSY and FQNENV. The CDR3 extends over 15 amino acids. V was pared by 4 bases and J by 0 bases, with 13 bases between.

The chain uses TRBV18 and TRBJ2-7; 13 bases line up with TRBD2. The CDR3 is 15 amino acids. Germline lookup yields CDR1 KGHSH and CDR2 LQKENI. After removal of 6 bases from V and 2 bases from J, the junction contained 4 bases not matched to a gene. CDR3 in amino acids: CASSYGTSGAYEQYF. The CDR3 DNA reads TGTGCCAGCTCGTACGGGACTAGCGGGGCCTACGAGCAGTACTTC.

The chain recombines TRBV19 with TRBJ2-5; a weak D match, TRBD2 (5 bases). Germline V lookup: CDR1 LNHDA, CDR2 SQIVND (reference sequence). The CDR3 totals 14 residues. Trimming left V 2 bases short and J 0 bases short, with 7 bases between. The CDR3 DNA reads as TGTGCCAGTAGTATATCGGGGTACCAAGAGACCCAGTACTTC. Amino acids: CASSISGYQETQYF.

The CDR3 is CAIRRTGDYTF. In nucleotides, the CDR3 is TGTGCCATCAGGAGGACAGGGGACTACACCTTC. The chain uses TRBV10-3 and TRBJ1-2, with 9 bases matching TRBD1. The CDR3 has 11 amino acids. The germline V gene has CDR1 ENHRY and CDR2 SYGVKD. V trimming: 6 bases; J trimming: 10 bases; junction bases outside the gene matches: 3.

This chain joins TRBV11-1 and TRBJ2-3; D gene ambiguous. The CDR3 consists of 16 residues. Trimming took off 1 base at V and 0 bases at J, with 11 bases between the two ends. Germline values: CDR1 SGHAT, CDR2 FQDESV (reference sequence). The CDR3 region is CASSLVSSWSTDTQYF. In DNA, the CDR3 is TGTGCCAGCAGCTTAGTATCTTCCTGGAGCACAGATACGCAGTATTTT.

The V gene is TRBV5-1, the J gene TRBJ2-1, with D perhaps matching TRBD1 or TRBD2 (5 bases each). The CDR3 is 15 residues long. Germline V lookup: CDR1 SGHRS, CDR2 YFSETQ. The germline V and J ends were trimmed by 0 bases and 7 bases, with 14 bases remaining between them. CDR3 DNA sequence: TGCGCCAGCAGCTTGGTCGTGGGAGCAGGGAATGAGCAGTTCTTC. Amino acid sequence: CASSLVVGAGNEQFF. Based on the CDR3 plus reference TRBV5-1 and TRBJ2-1, the full variable domain is KAGVTQTPRYLIKTRGQQVTLSCSPISGHRSVSWYQQTPGQGLQFLFEYFSETQRNKGNFPGRFSGRQFSNSRSEMNVSTLELGDSALYLCASSLVVGAGNEQFFGPGTRLTVL.

This sequence joins TRBV29-1 and TRBJ2-3; 9 bases are a match to TRBD1. This CDR3 has 13 residues. Germline-derived CDR1 and CDR2 are SQVTM and ANQGSEA. Trimming removed 7 bases from V and 2 bases from J; junction bases left unmatched: 4. The CDR3 region has the DNA TGCAGCGCCAGGGACAGGGTCACAGATACGCAGTATTTT. Protein: CSARDRVTDTQYF.

Only one count was recorded for this clone. A single base is all that separates this from a far larger clone, so a read error is likely. Other DNA sequences within the sample encode an identical CDR3. The chain recombines TRBV5-1 with TRBJ2-5; D gene ambiguous. CDR3 length equals 14 residues. The ends were cut back, 7 bases at V and 2 bases at J, with 15 bases in the middle. Germline V gene data show CDR1 as SGHRS and CDR2 as YFSETQ. The CDR3 DNA follows: TGCGCCAGCGGCCTCGTGGCGCCTCAAGAGACCCAGTACTTC. The encoded protein is CASGLVAPQETQYF.

This clone has only one observation. J is TRBJ1-2 and V is TRBV7-9; 12 bases are a match to TRBD1. V shed 7 bases and J 2 bases; nucleotides not matched to a gene: 8. CDR3 length: 16 residues. In germline, CDR1 is SEHNR, CDR2 FQNEAQ (reference sequence). In DNA form, the CDR3 reads TGTGCCAGCACCCCCTCCGGGACAGGGGGCAACTATGGCTACACCTTC. This codes for CASTPSGTGGNYGYTF.

V usage is TRBV2 and J usage is TRBJ1-5; 10 nucleotides line up with TRBD1. Germline CDR1 SNHLY, CDR2 FYNNEI. CDR3 length: 15 amino acids. The ends lost 8 bases at V and 7 bases at J; junction bases unmatched: 11. CDR3: CASGPGQGQGQPQHF. DNA for the CDR3: TGTGCCAGCGGACCGGGACAGGGGCAAGGACAGCCCCAGCATTTT.

In its sample, this clone was seen a few times. The identical CDR3 is also encoded by other nucleotide sequences in the sample. J is TRBJ1-1 and V is TRBV19, with 7 bases matching TRBD1. There are 14 residues in the CDR3. V lost 5 bases, J lost 2 bases, and 5 bases stayed unmatched. Germline values: CDR1 LNHDA, CDR2 SQIVND (reference sequence). In nucleotides, the CDR3 is TGTGCCAGTAGTTCCACAGGGGCCAACACTGAAGCTTTCTTT. It codes for CASSSTGANTEAFF.

V and J are TRBV6-6 and TRBJ1-6; tentatively, D is TRBD1 (5 bases). V lost 4 bases, J lost 11 bases, and 18 bases lay in between. Germline CDR1 and CDR2: MNHNY and SVGAGI (reference sequence). The CDR3 has 15 residues. The CDR3 spells CASSWVGGRDPPLHF. The CDR3 DNA follows: TGTGCCAGCAGTTGGGTGGGGGGACGCGATCCACCCCTCCACTTT.

V gene TRBV7-2 combines with J gene TRBJ2-7; weak D call: TRBD2 (6 bases). The CDR3 covers 13 residues. Trimming pared 6 bases from V and 3 bases from J, leaving 12 bases between. Germline assignment: CDR1 SGHTA and CDR2 FQGNSA. CDR3 amino acids: CASSHTTSYEQYF. The CDR3 region has the DNA TGTGCCAGCAGTCATACGACTAGCTACGAGCAGTACTTC. Combining the CDR3 with reference TRBV7-2 and TRBJ2-7 gives the whole variable domain GAGVSQSPSNKVTEKGKDVELRCDPISGHTALYWYRQSLGQGLEFLIYFQGNSAPDKSGLPSDRFSAERTGGSVSTLTIQRTQQEDSAVYLCASSHTTSYEQYFGPGTRLTVT.